Listed here is a single TCR beta chain. Antigen unknown. Donors showed nominal health when sampled, although they likely had unrecorded immune exposures. Amplification used 60 Vbeta primers and 13 Jbeta primers. TCRdb keeps only in-frame clones here, not all; method: immunoSEQ multiplex PCR. The sample holds 40,000 to 45,000 clones, about nine tenths seen once. The V gene's germline CDR1 is SGHKS and CDR2 YYEKEE (reference sequence). This CDR3 is built from 14 residues. These data are taken from a study of cytomegalovirus exposure and HLA in healthy donors. Study outcomes and limitations: Immune exposure data for these donors was limited to CMV serostatus. A previous analysis found most TCR beta V segments productive roughly 87% or roughly 30% of the time.

The chain uses TRBV5-5 and TRBJ2-1; TRBD2 matches at 13 bases. This clonotype was sampled from a woman aged 40 to 50 in good health and CMV-seropositive. Sequencing was carried out using PBMCs. CDR3 loop: CAGLAGPEGNEQFF. The CDR3 DNA reads TGTGCGGGACTAGCGGGGCCCGAGGGGAATGAGCAGTTCTTC.